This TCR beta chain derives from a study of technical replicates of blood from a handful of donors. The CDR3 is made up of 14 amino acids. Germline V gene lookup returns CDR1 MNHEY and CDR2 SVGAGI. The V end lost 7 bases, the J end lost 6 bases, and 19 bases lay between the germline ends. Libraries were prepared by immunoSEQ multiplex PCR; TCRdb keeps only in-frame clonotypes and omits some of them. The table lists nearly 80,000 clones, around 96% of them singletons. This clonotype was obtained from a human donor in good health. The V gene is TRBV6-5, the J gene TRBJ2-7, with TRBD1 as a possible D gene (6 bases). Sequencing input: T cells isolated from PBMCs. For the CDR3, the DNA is TGTGCCAGCACCGATACAGGGATGGAGAGCGAGCAGTACTTC. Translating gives CASTDTGMESEQYF.